What follows describes a single T cell receptor (beta chain). Its matching antigen is unknown. The data belong to a study of T cells in Graves' hyperthyroidism and ophthalmopathy. V lost 4 bases and J lost 2, with 11 bases in between. Germline CDR1 is SEHNR and CDR2 is FQNEAQ (reference sequence). CDR3 length equals 14 residues. The study's findings and limits: A model using 13 V-J features told ophthalmopathy apart from stable hyperthyroidism.

Thyroid ultrasound, orbital computed tomography, clinical symptoms, and serum thyroxine and TRAb underpinned diagnoses. Amplification yielded TCR beta CDR3 regions, with RNA transcripts as the source. TCR CDR3 underwent first-round RT-PCR with the HTBI primer set. TCRdb reprocessed the multiplex PCR reads via MiXCR and lists one record per CDR3 protein. The sample has 550,000 to 700,000 distinct CDR3 sequences, roughly 46% seen once. Material: peripheral blood or thyroid tissue (not recorded which). The rearrangement links TRBV7-9 to TRBJ2-5; TRBD1 is a possible D gene (7 bases). The TCR comes from an adult woman with Graves' disease, either hyperthyroidism or ophthalmopathy (not recorded which). CDR3 in amino acids: CASSSGGNQETQYF. The CDR3 DNA sequence: TGTGCCAGCAGCTCAGGGGGGAATCAAGAGACCCAGTACTTC.